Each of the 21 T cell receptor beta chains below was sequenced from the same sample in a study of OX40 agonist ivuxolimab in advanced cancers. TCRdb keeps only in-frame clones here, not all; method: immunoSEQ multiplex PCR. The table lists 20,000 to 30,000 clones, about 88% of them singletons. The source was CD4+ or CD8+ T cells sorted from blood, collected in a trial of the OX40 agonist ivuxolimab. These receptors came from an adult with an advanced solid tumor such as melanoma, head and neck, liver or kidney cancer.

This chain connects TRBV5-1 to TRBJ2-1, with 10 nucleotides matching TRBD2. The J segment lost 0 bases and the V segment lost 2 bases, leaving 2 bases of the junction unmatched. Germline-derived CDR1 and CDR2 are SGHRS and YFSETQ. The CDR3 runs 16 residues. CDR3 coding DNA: TGCGCCAGCAGCTTAGGACTAGCGGCCTCCTACAATGAGCAGTTCTTC. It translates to CASSLGLAASYNEQFF.

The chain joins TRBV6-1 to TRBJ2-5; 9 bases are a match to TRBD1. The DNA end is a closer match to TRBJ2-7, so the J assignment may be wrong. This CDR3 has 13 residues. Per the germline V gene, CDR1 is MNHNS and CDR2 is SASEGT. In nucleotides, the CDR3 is TGTGCCAGCACATCATCGACAGGGGGCGAGCAGTACTTC. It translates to CASTSSTGGEQYF.

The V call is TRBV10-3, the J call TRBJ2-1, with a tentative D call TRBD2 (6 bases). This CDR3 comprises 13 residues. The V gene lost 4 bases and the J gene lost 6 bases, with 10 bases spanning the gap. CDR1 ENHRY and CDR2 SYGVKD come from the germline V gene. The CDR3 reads CAISGLVSNEQFF. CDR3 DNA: TGTGCCATCAGTGGACTAGTATCCAATGAGCAGTTCTTC.

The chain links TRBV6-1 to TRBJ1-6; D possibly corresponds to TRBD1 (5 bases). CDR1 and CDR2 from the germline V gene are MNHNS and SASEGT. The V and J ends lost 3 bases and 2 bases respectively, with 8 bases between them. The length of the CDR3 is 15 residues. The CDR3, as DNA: TGTGCCAGCAGTGAGACAGCACCCTATAATTCACCCCTCCACTTT. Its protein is CASSETAPYNSPLHF.

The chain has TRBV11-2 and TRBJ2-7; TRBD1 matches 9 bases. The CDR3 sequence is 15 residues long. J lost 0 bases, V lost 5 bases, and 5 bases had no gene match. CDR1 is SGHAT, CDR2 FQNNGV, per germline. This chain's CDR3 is CASSGGQGSSYEQYF. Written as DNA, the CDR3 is TGTGCCAGCAGCGGGGGACAGGGATCCTCCTACGAGCAGTACTTC.

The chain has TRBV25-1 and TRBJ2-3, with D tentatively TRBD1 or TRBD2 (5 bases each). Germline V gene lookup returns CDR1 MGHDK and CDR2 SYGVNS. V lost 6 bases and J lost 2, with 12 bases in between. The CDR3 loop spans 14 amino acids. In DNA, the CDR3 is TGTGCCAGCAGGGGGTGGGACCCCACAGATACGCAGTATTTT. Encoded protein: CASRGWDPTDTQYF.

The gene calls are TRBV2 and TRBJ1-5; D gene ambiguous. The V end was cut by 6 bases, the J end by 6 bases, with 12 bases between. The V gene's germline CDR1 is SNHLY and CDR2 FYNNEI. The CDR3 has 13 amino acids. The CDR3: CASSEGRGQPQHF. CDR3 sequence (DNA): TGTGCCAGCAGCGAGGGTCGCGGTCAGCCCCAGCATTTT.

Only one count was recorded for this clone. The CDR3 region is CASSSTGGAHNEQFF. CDR3 bases: TGCGCCAGCAGCTCGACAGGGGGCGCCCACAATGAGCAGTTCTTC. The chain carries TRBV5-1 and TRBJ2-1, with TRBD1 matching 10 bases. Germline V gene sequence: CDR1 SGHRS, CDR2 YFSETQ. With 3 bases clipped from V and 5 bases from J, the junction kept 5 bases outside the gene matches. This CDR3 spans 15 amino acids.

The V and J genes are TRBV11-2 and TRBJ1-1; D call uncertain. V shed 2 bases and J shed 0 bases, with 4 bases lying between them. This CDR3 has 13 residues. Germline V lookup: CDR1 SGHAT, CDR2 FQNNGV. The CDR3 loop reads CASSLQMNTEAFF. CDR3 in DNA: TGTGCCAGCAGCTTACAGATGAACACTGAAGCTTTCTTT. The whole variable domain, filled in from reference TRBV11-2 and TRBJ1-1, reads EAGVAQSPRYKIIEKRQSVAFWCNPISGHATLYWYQQILGQGPKLLIQFQNNGVVDDSQLPKDRFSAERLKGVDSTLKIQPAKLEDSAVYLCASSLQMNTEAFFGQGTRLTVV.

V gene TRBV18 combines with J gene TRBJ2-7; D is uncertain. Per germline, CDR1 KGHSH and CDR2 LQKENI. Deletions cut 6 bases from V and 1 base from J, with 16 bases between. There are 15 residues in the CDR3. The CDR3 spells CASSTRNSASYEQYF. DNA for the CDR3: TGTGCCAGCTCGACTCGAAACAGTGCTTCCTACGAGCAGTACTTC.

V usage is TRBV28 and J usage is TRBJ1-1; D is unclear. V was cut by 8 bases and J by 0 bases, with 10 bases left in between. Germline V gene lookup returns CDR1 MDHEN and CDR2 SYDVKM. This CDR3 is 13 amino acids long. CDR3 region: CASEFGMNTEAFF. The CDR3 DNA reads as TGTGCCAGCGAATTCGGAATGAACACTGAAGCTTTCTTT.

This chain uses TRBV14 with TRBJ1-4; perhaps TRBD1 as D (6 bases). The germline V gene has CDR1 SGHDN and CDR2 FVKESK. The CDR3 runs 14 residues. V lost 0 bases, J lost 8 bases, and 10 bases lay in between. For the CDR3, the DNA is TGTGCCAGCAGCCAAGATAACAGGGCGGAAAAACTGTTTTTT. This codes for CASSQDNRAEKLFF. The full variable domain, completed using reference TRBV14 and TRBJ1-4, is EAGVTQFPSHSVIEKGQTVTLRCDPISGHDNLYWYRRVMGKEIKFLLHFVKESKQDESGMPNNRFLAERTGGTYSTLKVQPAELEDSGVYFCASSQDNRAEKLFFGSGTQLSVL.

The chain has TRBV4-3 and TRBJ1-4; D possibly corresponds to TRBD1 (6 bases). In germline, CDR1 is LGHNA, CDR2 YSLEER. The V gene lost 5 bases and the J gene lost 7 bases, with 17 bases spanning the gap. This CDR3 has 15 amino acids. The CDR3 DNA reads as TGCGCCAGCAGCACTACAGGGAAGATCGGTGAAAAACTGTTTTTT. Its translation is CASSTTGKIGEKLFF.

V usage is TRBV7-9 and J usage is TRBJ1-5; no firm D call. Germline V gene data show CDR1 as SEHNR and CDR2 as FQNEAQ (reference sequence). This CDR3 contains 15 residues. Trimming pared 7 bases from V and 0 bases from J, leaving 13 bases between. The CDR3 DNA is TGTGCCAGCACCATAGTGGTTAATAGCAATCAGCCCCAGCATTTT. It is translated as CASTIVVNSNQPQHF.

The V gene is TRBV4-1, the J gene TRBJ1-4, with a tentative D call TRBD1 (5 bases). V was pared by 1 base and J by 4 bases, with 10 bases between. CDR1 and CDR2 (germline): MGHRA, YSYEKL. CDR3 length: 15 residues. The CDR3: CASSQGTRGNEKLFF. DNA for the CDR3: TGCGCCAGCAGCCAAGGTACAAGGGGTAATGAAAAACTGTTTTTT.

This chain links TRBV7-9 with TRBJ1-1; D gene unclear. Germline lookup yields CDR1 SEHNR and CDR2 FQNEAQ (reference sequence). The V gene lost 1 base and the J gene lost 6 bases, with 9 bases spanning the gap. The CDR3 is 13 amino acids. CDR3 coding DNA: TGTGCCAGCAGCTTAGGGGTCGGGGCTGAAGCTTTCTTT. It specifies CASSLGVGAEAFF.

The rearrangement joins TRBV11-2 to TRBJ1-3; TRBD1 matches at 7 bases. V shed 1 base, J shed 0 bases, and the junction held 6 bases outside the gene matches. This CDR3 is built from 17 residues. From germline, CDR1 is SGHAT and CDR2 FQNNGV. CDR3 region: CASSLVRTGRSGNTIYF. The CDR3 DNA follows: TGTGCCAGCAGCTTAGTAAGGACAGGTCGCTCTGGAAACACCATATATTTT.

CDR3 coding DNA: TGCAGCACCTTTGGGGGGGCAGGGGGAAACACTGAAGCTTTCTTT. It yields the protein CSTFGGAGGNTEAFF. The chain links TRBV29-1 to TRBJ1-1, with 7 bases identical to TRBD1. The CDR3 has 15 residues. Germline-derived CDR1 and CDR2 are SQVTM and ANQGSEA. With V trimmed by 8 bases and J by 2 bases, 14 bases remained unmatched. Using reference TRBV29-1 and TRBJ1-1 for the parts outside the CDR3, the full variable domain is SAVISQKPSRDICQRGTSLTIQCQVDSQVTMMFWYRQQPGQSLTLIATANQGSEATYESGFVIDKFPISRPNLTFSTLTVSNMSPEDSSIYLCSTFGGAGGNTEAFFGQGTRLTVV.

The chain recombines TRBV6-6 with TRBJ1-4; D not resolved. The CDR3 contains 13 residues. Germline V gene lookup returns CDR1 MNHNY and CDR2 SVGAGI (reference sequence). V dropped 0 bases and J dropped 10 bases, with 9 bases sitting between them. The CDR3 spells CASSYSTEGKLFF. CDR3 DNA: TGTGCCAGCAGTTACTCGACTGAAGGAAAACTGTTTTTT.

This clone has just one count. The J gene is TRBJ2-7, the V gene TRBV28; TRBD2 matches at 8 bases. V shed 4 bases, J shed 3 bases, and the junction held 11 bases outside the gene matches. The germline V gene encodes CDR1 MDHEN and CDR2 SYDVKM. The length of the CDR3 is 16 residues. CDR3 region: CASSSQPGGGGYEQYF. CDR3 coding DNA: TGTGCCAGCAGTTCTCAACCCGGGGGGGGAGGCTACGAGCAGTACTTC.

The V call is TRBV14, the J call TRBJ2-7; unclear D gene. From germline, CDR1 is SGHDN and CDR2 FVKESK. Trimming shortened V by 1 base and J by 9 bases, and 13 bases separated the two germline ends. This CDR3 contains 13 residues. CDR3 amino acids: CASSQVRSGSQYF. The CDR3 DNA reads TGTGCCAGCAGCCAAGTCCGGTCCGGGTCGCAGTACTTC.